These T cell receptor beta chains were read from a single sample in a study of cytomegalovirus exposure and HLA in healthy donors. Sequencing used immunoSEQ multiplex PCR; TCRdb keeps in-frame clones, though not all of them. The table lists roughly 190,000 clones, about 89% of them singletons, with 6% to 8.5% in the top ten. Material for sequencing was PBMCs. The receptors were gathered from a man aged 30-40 years in good health and CMV-seropositive. The CDR3 runs from the conserved cysteine through the conserved F or W. A D gene is named only where the DNA matches it firmly. A row's size may be missing; if present it is once, few, many or a size class.

CDR3 length	D gene	V gene	J gene	clone size	CDR3 DNA	CDR3 protein
16	NA	TRBV4-1	TRBJ2-7	NA	TGCGCCAGCAGCCAAGGTTTCCAGGGAGCGGGCTACGAGCAGTACTTC	CASSQGFQGAGYEQYF
13	NA	TRBV29-1	TRBJ2-1	NA	TGCAGCGCCGGGGTGGACTCCTACAATGAGCAGTTCTTC	CSAGVDSYNEQFF
18	TRBD1	TRBV15	TRBJ2-3	NA	TGTGCCACCAGCTTTTTCCGAGGGACAGGGGAACGGAGAGATACGCAGTATTTT	CATSFFRGTGERRDTQYF
15	TRBD1	TRBV9	TRBJ1-1	NA	TGTGCCAGCAGCGTAGAAACAGGGGCGAGCACTGAAGCTTTCTTT	CASSVETGASTEAFF
13	NA	TRBV29-1	TRBJ2-2	NA	TGCAGCGTTGCCCCTAATATCGGCGGGGAGCTGTTTTTT	CSVAPNIGGELFF
16	TRBD2	TRBV7-3	TRBJ2-3	once	TGTGCCAGCAGCCTAGCGGGCGCGGGAAGGGCAGATACGCAGTATTTT	CASSLAGAGRADTQYF
15	TRBD2	TRBV19	TRBJ2-1	NA	TGTGCCAGTAGTACCCAATCCGGGGGGGTCAATGAGCAGTTCTTC	CASSTQSGGVNEQFF
15	NA	TRBV19	TRBJ1-5	NA	TGTGCCAGCACAAGTCGGGTTGCCTTGAATCAGCCCCAGCATTTT	CASTSRVALNQPQHF
16	TRBD1	TRBV5-1	TRBJ2-2	few	TGCGCCAGCAGCTTCCTCGGGACAGATAACACCGGGGAGCTGTTTTTT	CASSFLGTDNTGELFF
19	NA	TRBV5-1	TRBJ2-5	NA	TGCGCCAGCAGCTTCACATTGGACCTAGGAGTGGGGAGACAAGAGACCCAGTACTTC	CASSFTLDLGVGRQETQYF
15	NA	TRBV6-6	TRBJ1-3	NA	TGTGCCAGCAAACAAGACGGGAGCTCTGGAAACACCATATATTTT	CASKQDGSSGNTIYF
14	NA	TRBV7-9	TRBJ2-7	once	TGTGCCAGCAGCGGCGGGGGCCGACCCTACGAGCAGTACTTC	CASSGGGRPYEQYF
16	NA	TRBV9	TRBJ2-3	NA	TGTGCCAGCAGCTTAGGGGGGGCGGGCGGCACAGATACGCAGTATTTT	CASSLGGAGGTDTQYF
11	NA	TRBV11-2	TRBJ1-1	NA	TGTGCCAGCAGCCAACGGGGGGTAGCTTTCTTT	CASSQRGVAFF
16	TRBD1	TRBV5-6	TRBJ1-5	NA	TGTGCCAGCAGGAGATACGACAGGGGGAGCAATCAGCCCCAGCATTTT	CASRRYDRGSNQPQHF
15	NA	TRBV6-4	TRBJ2-6	NA	TGTGCCAGCAGTGACGGAGGTTCTGGGGCCAACGTCCTGACTTTC	CASSDGGSGANVLTF
15	TRBD2	TRBV2	TRBJ2-1	NA	TGTGCCACCGCTCTGACTAGCGGGAGCTTCTATGAGCAGTTCTTC	CATALTSGSFYEQFF
13	NA	TRBV5-8	TRBJ2-5	NA	TGTGCCAGCAGCCTGCGGGGGCGCGGGGCCCAGTACTTC	CASSLRGRGAQYF
16	TRBD2	TRBV6-5	TRBJ2-7	NA	TGTGCCAGCAGTTACTCGAATCAAGCGGGAACCTACGAGCAGTACTTC	CASSYSNQAGTYEQYF
13	NA	TRBV7-2	TRBJ2-1	NA	TGTGCCAGCAGCTTGGGGGGGCTTGTTGAGCAGTTCTTC	CASSLGGLVEQFF
14	NA	TRBV30	TRBJ1-2	NA	TGTGCCTGGAGTCAATACAGGGTTTCCTATGGCTACACCTTC	CAWSQYRVSYGYTF
16	NA	TRBV6-6	TRBJ1-3	NA	TGTGCCAGCAGCGAATACAGGACAAGCTCTGGAAACACCATATATTTT	CASSEYRTSSGNTIYF
13	NA	TRBV5-6	TRBJ2-7	once	TGTGCCAGCAGCTTGCTTACCCAGGGTGAGCAGTACTTC	CASSLLTQGEQYF
12	NA	TRBV11-3	TRBJ1-1	NA	TGTGCCAGCAGCCGCCGGACCACTGAAGCTTTCTTT	CASSRRTTEAFF
12	NA	TRBV19	TRBJ2-7	NA	TGTGCCAGTAGTGGGGCATCCTACGAGCAGTACTTC	CASSGASYEQYF
13	NA	TRBV6-5	TRBJ1-6	NA	TGTGCCAGCAGTTACCGACAAGGTCCACCCCTCCACTTT	CASSYRQGPPLHF
14	NA	TRBV7-2	TRBJ1-3	NA	TGTGCCAGCAGCTTTTTGGGGCCTGGAAACACCATATATTTT	CASSFLGPGNTIYF
16	NA	TRBV11-2	TRBJ1-3	NA	TGTGCCAGCAGCTTGGAGAGGCCCAGCTCTGGAAACACCATATATTTT	CASSLERPSSGNTIYF
15	TRBD2	TRBV6-4	TRBJ2-5	few	TGTGCCAGCAGCCGGACTAGCGGGGGAGGGGAGACCCAGTACTTC	CASSRTSGGGETQYF
13	NA	TRBV30	TRBJ2-7	NA	TGTGCCTGGAGGGGAGGACAGGCCTACGAGCAGTACTTC	CAWRGGQAYEQYF
14	NA	TRBV11-2	TRBJ2-7	NA	TGTGCCAGCAGCTTAGGTGGGAGCTCCTACGAGCAGTACTTC	CASSLGGSSYEQYF